This T cell receptor (beta chain) was retrieved from a study of identical twins' blood T cells. Study-level background: Approximately twelve libraries, six alpha and six beta, gave 50 million to 55 million reads.

CDR3 length: 13 residues. Germline-derived CDR1 and CDR2 are SNHLY and FYNNEI. V lost 8 bases, J lost 3 bases, and 11 bases lay in between. Findings of the study overall: Twin similarity might stem from environmental factors, not only genetics.

Donors were six healthy women in three monozygous twin pairs. Likely shared infections and vaccines: all three twin pairs were reared together. Via MiXCR, TCRdb re-called the 5' RACE reads, giving one row per CDR3 protein. This sample has fewer than 450,000 distinct CDR3 sequences; more than 25% occur once, and the top ten carry 6.1%. This clonotype was seen only once. Its target is unknown. The V call is TRBV2, the J call TRBJ1-5, with D possibly TRBD1 on 5 matching bases. The TCR sequence derives from a woman aged 18 to 50 in good health. Sequences were obtained from PBMCs. CDR3 nucleotide sequence: TGTGCCAGCCGGGGGAGGGCCAATCAGCCCCAGCATTTT. Residues: CASRGRANQPQHF.